The following is a TCR beta chain sequence with its context. These data come from a study of cytomegalovirus exposure and HLA in healthy donors. Primers for the PCR totalled 60 Vbeta and 13 Jbeta. The method was immunoSEQ multiplex PCR; TCRdb's version includes in-frame clones alone and lacks a portion of them. This table holds tens of thousands of clones. The receptor's source is a woman aged 25 to 39 in good health and CMV-seronegative. The sequenced sample consisted of PBMCs.

This chain's CDR3 is CASRTRTANYGYTF. The DNA for the CDR3 is TGTGCCAGCAGGACAAGGACAGCTAACTATGGCTACACCTTC. V gene TRBV6-1 combines with J gene TRBJ1-2, with a possible D match to TRBD1 (6 bases). V lost 6 bases and J 0 bases, leaving 11 bases between the germline ends. The CDR3 length is 14 residues. Germline V lookup: CDR1 MNHNS, CDR2 SASEGT.